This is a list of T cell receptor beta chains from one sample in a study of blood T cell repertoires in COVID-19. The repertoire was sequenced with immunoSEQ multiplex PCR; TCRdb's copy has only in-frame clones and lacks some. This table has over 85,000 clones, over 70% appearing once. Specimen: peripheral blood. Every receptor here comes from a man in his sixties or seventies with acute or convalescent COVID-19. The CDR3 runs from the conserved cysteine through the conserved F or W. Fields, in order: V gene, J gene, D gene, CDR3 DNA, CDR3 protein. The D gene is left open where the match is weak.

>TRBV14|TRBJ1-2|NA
TGTGCCAGCAGCCAGTCGAGGGCGGGTCCCAGCGGCTACACCTTC
CASSQSRAGPSGYTF
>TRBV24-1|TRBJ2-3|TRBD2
TGTGCCACCGGACGGGAGGTCACAGATACGCAGTATTTT
CATGREVTDTQYF
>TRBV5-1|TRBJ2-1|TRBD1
TGCGCCAGCAGCTTGGCGGGACAGGGGGGAACGGGGAATGAGCAGTTCTTC
CASSLAGQGGTGNEQFF
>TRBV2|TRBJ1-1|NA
TGTGCCAGCTCGGCAACAGGGTTTACTGAAGCTTTCTTT
CASSATGFTEAFF
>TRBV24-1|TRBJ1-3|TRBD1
TGTGCCACCTTCCCCAGTCGGGACAGCATCTTCTCTGGAAACACCATATATTTT
CATFPSRDSIFSGNTIYF
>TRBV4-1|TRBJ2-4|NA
TGCGCCAGCAGCCAAGATGCAGGAAACATTCAGTACTTC
CASSQDAGNIQYF
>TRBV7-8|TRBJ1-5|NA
TGTGCCAGCAGCTTAGCCGGGGGCAATCAGCCCCAGCATTTT
CASSLAGGNQPQHF
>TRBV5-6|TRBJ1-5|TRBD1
TGTGCCCGCGGGGGGGAGGACAGGGTAGGTCAGCCCCAGCATTTT
CARGGEDRVGQPQHF
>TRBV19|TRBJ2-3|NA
TGTGCCAGTAGCAGCATTGGGGGCGGACGATCCGGAACGCAGTATTTT
CASSSIGGGRSGTQYF
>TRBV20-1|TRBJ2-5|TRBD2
TGCAGTGCTAGTGTCAGCGGGGCGCCAGAGACCCAGTACTTC
CSASVSGAPETQYF
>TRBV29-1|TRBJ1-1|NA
TGCAGCGTTGACGAGGTAAACATGAACACTGAAGCTTTCTTT
CSVDEVNMNTEAFF
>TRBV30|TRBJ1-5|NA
TGTGCCTGGAGTGTACGCCGGGCAGGGATGAATCAGCCCCAGCATTTT
CAWSVRRAGMNQPQHF
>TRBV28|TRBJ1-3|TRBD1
TGTGCCAGCAGCCCACCCCCAGGGGGACCTGGAAACACCATATATTTT
CASSPPPGGPGNTIYF
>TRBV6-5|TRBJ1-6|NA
TGTGCCAGCAGTTACTTAACAGGGAATGAATCACCCCTCCACTTT
CASSYLTGNESPLHF
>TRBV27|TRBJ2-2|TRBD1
TGTGCCAGCAGGGGACAGGGGGGCACCGGGGAGCTGTTTTTT
CASRGQGGTGELFF
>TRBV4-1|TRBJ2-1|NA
TGCGCCAGCAGCCAACCGGCGCCGGGGGACTCGACTTACAGCTCCTACAATGAGCAGTTCTTC
CASSQPAPGDSTYSSYNEQFF
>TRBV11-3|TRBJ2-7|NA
TGTGCCAGCAGCAGAGATTACGAGCAGTACTTC
CASSRDYEQYF
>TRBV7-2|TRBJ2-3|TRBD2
TGTGCCAGCAGCCCGAGCGGGAGAGGGACCACAGATACGCAGTATTTT
CASSPSGRGTTDTQYF
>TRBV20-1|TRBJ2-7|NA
TGCAGTGCTAGTGCTGGCAGGGACTACGAGCAGTACTTC
CSASAGRDYEQYF
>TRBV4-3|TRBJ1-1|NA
TGCGCCAGCAGCCAAGATCAGGGCCGGGAGGCTTTCTTT
CASSQDQGREAFF